This T cell receptor beta chain was recorded in a study of control samples from healthy donors and cancer patients (dated by TCRdb to 2018 to 2020). Based on the germline V gene (reference sequence), the CDR1 and CDR2 sequences are LNHDA and SQIVND. The cysteine opens and the phenylalanine closes a CDR3 of 13 amino acids. The DNA shown is the 39-base CDR3, in frame from base 1. V and J lose 4 bases and 4 bases, and a span of 8 bases separates them. Remarks on this clone: Its antigen has not been determined. Base quality data are lacking; no much larger clone is found one base away.

Libraries were constructed by the immunoSEQ multiplex PCR assay. This immuneACCESS table, as held by TCRdb, lists in-frame sequences with V and J called but not all clones. Of the missing ones, under half trace to an unresolved V gene in checked studies; the others have no known cause. Across this sample there are 150,000 or so clones, with 88% seen only once. About 1.8% of the sample is in the top ten clones. The source is a man aged 18 to 29 in good health. The sequencing input was blood. The chain employs TRBV19 and TRBJ1-5, and perhaps TRBD1 as D gene, on 6 matching bases. The CDR3 sequence is CASSNRENQPQHF. Here is the DNA: TGTGCCAGTAGTAACAGGGAGAATCAGCCCCAGCATTTT.